The present entry profiles one T cell receptor (beta chain) with its context. Sequencing was performed with immunoSEQ multiplex PCR; in TCRdb, only in-frame clones are kept and a portion is missing. Of roughly 53,000 clones listed, 87% were seen once; the top ten hold about 15%. The entry originates in a study of PD-L1 blockade in urothelial cancer. About the research overall: Patients' prior chemotherapy regimens numbered 0 to 3. Blood underwent analysis 3 weeks (second dose) and 6 weeks after treatment began. A median blood sample held about 140,000 T cells and more than 80,000 unique TCRs.

Time point specified: pretreatment peripheral blood. Individual patients had between 1 and 8 samples, taken pretreatment and on-treatment. V dropped 1 base and J dropped 2; count of bases not matched to a gene: 7. The CDR3 is 18 residues long. In germline, CDR1 is SGHTA, CDR2 FQGNSA. The chain is built from TRBV7-2 and TRBJ2-2; 10 nucleotides agree with TRBD2. The sequenced sample was PBMCs, obtained around atezolizumab (anti-PD-L1) treatment. This TCR was sampled from a woman aged 55-70 years with urothelial cancer. The CDR3 sequence is CASSLVASGGSNTGELFF. CDR3 sequence (DNA): TGTGCCAGCAGCTTAGTAGCTAGCGGGGGCTCAAACACCGGGGAGCTGTTTTTT.